Below, 3 T cell receptor beta chains from the same sample are listed, as sequenced in a study of T cell repertoires in cytomegalovirus infection. TCRdb itself ran the reads through MiXCR, one entry per CDR3 protein. The sample includes about 530,000 distinct CDR3 sequences, about 26% of them seen just once. The sample taken for sequencing was PBMCs. The receptors originated from a human donor in good health (CMV status not recorded). Some clones in this sample may be carry-over from other donors' samples.

This clonotype appeared a few times. The chain combines TRBV2 with TRBJ2-2, with D hard to call. Germline values: CDR1 SNHLY, CDR2 FYNNEI. V lost 8 bases, J lost 2 bases, and 6 bases lay in between. The CDR3 is made up of 12 amino acids. The CDR3: CASGRNTGELFF. The DNA for the CDR3 is TGTGCCAGCGGGCGAAACACCGGGGAGCTGTTTTTT.

The V call is TRBV12-3 or TRBV12-4, the J call TRBJ2-1, with 7 bases that match TRBD2. The junction had 8 bases not matched to a gene; V was cut back by 5 bases and J by 7 bases. CDR3 length: 14 residues. CDR3 bases: TGTGCCAGCAGTCCTCCGGGACTACGAAATGAGCAGTTCTTC. This translates into CASSPPGLRNEQFF.

J is TRBJ1-5 and V is TRBV18; D is unresolved. This CDR3 region has 15 residues. Trimming removed 6 bases from V and 7 bases from J, with 19 bases in between. Per the germline V gene, CDR1 is KGHSH and CDR2 is LQKENI. The CDR3 is CASSTTEGGGQPQHF. CDR3 coding DNA: TGTGCCAGCTCGACCACGGAGGGAGGCGGGCAGCCCCAGCATTTT.